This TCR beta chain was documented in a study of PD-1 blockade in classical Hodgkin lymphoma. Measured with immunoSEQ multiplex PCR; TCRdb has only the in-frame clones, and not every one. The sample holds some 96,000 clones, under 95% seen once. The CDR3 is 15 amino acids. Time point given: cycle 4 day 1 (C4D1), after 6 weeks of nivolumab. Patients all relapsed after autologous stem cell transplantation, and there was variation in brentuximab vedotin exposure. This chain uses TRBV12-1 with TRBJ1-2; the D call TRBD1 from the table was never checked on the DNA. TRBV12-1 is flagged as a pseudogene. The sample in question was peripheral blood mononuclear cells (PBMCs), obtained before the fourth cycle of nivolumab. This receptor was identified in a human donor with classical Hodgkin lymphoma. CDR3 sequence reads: CASSRPGQRFYGYTF. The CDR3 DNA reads TGTGCCAGCAGCCGCCCGGGACAGCGTTTCTATGGCTACACCTTC.